This entry is about one TCR beta chain. Its antigen is currently unknown. In the PCR, 60 Vbeta and 13 Jbeta primers were used. Assay: immunoSEQ multiplex PCR; the TCRdb copy retains only in-frame clones and omits some. The table records about 160,000 clones, about 81% of them present only once. The data originate from a study of cytomegalovirus exposure and HLA in healthy donors. The wider study: Of 300 to 500 genotyped donors, about 80% clustered with self-reported Caucasian donors.

CDR1 and CDR2 (germline): LNHDA, SQIVND (reference sequence). The CDR3 runs 15 residues. The germline V and J ends were trimmed by 2 bases and 2 bases, with 12 bases remaining between them. Study-wide points: Beyond CMV serostatus, there was no information to go on about immune exposure. A later analysis reportedly identified an Asian-associated ancestry cluster as carrying fewer N-insertions than the approximately 640-donor mean. Follow-up analysis later connected one missense variant in DCLRE1C with trimming of TCR beta V- and J-genes.

The rearrangement links TRBV19 to TRBJ1-2; D perhaps matches TRBD1 (5 bases). This sequence was found in a woman younger than 35 in good health and CMV-seronegative. The specimen was PBMCs. The CDR3 here is CASSIKSPGNYGYTF. The CDR3 DNA follows: TGTGCCAGTAGTATAAAATCTCCAGGGAACTATGGCTACACCTTC.